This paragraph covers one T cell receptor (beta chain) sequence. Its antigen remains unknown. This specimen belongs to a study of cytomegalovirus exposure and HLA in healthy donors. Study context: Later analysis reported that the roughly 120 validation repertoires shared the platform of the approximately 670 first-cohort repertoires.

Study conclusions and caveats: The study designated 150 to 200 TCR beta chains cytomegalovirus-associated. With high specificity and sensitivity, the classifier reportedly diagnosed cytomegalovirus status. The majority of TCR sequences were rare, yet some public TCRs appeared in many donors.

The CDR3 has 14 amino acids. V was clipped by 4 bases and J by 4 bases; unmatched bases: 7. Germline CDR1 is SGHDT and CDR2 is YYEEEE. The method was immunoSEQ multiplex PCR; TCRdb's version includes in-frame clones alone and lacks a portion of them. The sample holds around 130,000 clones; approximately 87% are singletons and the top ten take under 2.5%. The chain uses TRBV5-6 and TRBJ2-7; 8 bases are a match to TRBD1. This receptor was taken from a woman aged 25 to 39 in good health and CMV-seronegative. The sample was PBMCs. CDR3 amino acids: CASSRGQGWYEQYF. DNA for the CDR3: TGTGCCAGCAGCCGCGGACAGGGTTGGTACGAGCAGTACTTC.